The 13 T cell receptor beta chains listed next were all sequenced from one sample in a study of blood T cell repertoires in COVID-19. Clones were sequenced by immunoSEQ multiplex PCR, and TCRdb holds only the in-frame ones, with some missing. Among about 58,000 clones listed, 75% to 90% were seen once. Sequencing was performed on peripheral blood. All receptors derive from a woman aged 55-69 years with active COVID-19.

The CDR3 coding sequence is TGTGCCAGTAGTATAGGGGGGGCTAGCGGCCAAGAGACCCAGTACTTC. Protein product: CASSIGGASGQETQYF. The J gene is TRBJ2-5, the V gene TRBV19; the D gene is possibly TRBD2 (7 bases). V lost 1 base, J lost 1 base, and 13 bases lay in between. CDR3 size: 16 residues. The germline gives CDR1 LNHDA, CDR2 SQIVND (reference sequence).

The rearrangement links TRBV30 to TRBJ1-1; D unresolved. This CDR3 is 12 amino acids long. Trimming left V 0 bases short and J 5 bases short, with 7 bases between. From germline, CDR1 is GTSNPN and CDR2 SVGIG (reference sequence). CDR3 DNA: TGTGCCTGGAGTGTTGAACAGACTGAAGCTTTCTTT. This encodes CAWSVEQTEAFF. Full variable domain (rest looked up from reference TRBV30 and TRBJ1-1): SQTIHQWPATLVQPVGSPLSLECTVEGTSNPNLYWYRQAAGRGLQLLFYSVGIGQISSEVPQNLSASRPQDRQFILSSKKLLLSDSGFYLCAWSVEQTEAFFGQGTRLTVV.

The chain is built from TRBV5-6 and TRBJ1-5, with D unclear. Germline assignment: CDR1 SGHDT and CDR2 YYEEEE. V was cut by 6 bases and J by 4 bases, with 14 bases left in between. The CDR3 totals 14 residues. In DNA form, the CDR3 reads TGTGCCAGCATCAAGGGAGCTCCTAATCAGCCCCAGCATTTT. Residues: CASIKGAPNQPQHF.

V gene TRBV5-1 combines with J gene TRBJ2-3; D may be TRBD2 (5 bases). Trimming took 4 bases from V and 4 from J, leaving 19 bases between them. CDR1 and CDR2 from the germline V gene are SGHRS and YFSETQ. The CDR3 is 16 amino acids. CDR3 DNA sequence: TGCGCCAGCAGCCAGGACTTGACCGGAAGCGCAGATACGCAGTATTTT. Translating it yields CASSQDLTGSADTQYF. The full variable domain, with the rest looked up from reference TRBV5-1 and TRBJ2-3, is KAGVTQTPRYLIKTRGQQVTLSCSPISGHRSVSWYQQTPGQGLQFLFEYFSETQRNKGNFPGRFSGRQFSNSRSEMNVSTLELGDSALYLCASSQDLTGSADTQYFGPGTRLTVL.

The chain's CDR3 is CASRRTRSLEQFF. The CDR3 coding sequence is TGTGCCAGCAGACGGACTAGGTCTCTTGAGCAGTTCTTC. The chain is built from TRBV6-5 and TRBJ2-1, with 7 bases identical to TRBD2. Germline CDR1 reads MNHEY; CDR2 reads SVGAGI. This CDR3 has 13 residues. Trimming took 6 bases from V and 9 from J; bases not matched to a gene: 8.

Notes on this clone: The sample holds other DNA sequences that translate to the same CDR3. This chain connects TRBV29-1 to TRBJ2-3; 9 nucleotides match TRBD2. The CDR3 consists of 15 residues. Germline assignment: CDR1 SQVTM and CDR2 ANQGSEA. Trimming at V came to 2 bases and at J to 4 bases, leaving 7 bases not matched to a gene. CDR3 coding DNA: TGCAGCGTTGAAAGGGCGGGGGGGGTGGCAGATACGCAGTATTTT. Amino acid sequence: CSVERAGGVADTQYF.

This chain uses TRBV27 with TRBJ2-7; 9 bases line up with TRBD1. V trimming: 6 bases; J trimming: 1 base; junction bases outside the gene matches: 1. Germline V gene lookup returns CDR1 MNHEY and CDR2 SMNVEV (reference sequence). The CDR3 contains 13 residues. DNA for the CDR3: TGTGCCAGCAGCGGGACAGGGTCCTACGAGCAGTACTTC. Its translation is CASSGTGSYEQYF.

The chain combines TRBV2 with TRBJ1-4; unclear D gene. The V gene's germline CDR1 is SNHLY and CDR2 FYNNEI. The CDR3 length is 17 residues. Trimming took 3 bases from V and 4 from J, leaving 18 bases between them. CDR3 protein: CASSDSMSVGVNEKLFF. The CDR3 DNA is TGTGCCAGCAGTGACTCCATGTCAGTGGGAGTTAATGAAAAACTGTTTTTT. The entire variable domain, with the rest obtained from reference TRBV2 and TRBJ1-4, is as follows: EPEVTQTPSHQVTQMGQEVILRCVPISNHLYFYWYRQILGQKVEFLVSFYNNEISEKSEIFDDQFSVERPDGSNFTLKIRSTKLEDSAMYFCASSDSMSVGVNEKLFFGSGTQLSVL.

The CDR3 region has the DNA TGTGCCACCAGCCCCGAGGGGGGACAGGGGGCGGGTGGCTACACCTTC. Its translation: CATSPEGGQGAGGYTF. The chain is built from TRBV15 and TRBJ1-2; 12 bases are a match to TRBD1. In germline, CDR1 is LNHNV, CDR2 YYDKDF (reference sequence). J was trimmed by 7 bases and V by 5 bases; bases with no gene match: 11. This CDR3 contains 16 residues.

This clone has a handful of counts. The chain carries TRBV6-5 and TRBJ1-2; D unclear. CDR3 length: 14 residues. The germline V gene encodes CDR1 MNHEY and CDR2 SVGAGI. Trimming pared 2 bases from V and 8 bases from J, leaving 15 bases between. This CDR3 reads CASSYRAISGGYTF. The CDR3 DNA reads TGTGCCAGCAGTTACAGGGCGATTTCGGGAGGCTACACCTTC.

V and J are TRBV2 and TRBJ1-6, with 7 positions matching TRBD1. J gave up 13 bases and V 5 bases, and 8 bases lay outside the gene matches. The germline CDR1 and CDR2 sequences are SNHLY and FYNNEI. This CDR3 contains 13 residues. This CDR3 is CASSRQGLPPLHF. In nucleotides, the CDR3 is TGTGCCAGCAGTCGACAGGGACTCCCCCCCCTCCACTTT.

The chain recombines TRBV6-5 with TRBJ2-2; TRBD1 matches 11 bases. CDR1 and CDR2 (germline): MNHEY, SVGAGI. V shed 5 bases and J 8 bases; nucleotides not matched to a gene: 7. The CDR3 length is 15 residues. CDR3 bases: TGTGCCAGCAGTAGGGGGACAGGGGGTCTAGGGGAGCTGTTTTTT. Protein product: CASSRGTGGLGELFF.

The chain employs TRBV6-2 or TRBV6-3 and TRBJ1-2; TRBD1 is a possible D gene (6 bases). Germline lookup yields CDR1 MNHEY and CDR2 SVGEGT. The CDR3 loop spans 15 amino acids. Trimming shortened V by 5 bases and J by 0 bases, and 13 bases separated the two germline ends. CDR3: CASSMGHQANYGYTF. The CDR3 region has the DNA TGTGCCAGCAGTATGGGACACCAAGCTAACTATGGCTACACCTTC.